The clone carrying this TCR beta chain was observed many times. As an off-target read in a library built for alpha chains, this beta chain has a frequency of little significance. On each TCR cDNA molecule, a unique molecular identifier was present. MiXCR was run by TCRdb on the 5' RACE reads, yielding one entry per CDR3 protein. The sample includes about 10,000 distinct CDR3 sequences, 3% to 4% seen only once; the top ten take less than 65%. This record belongs to a study of spatial heterogeneity in lung cancer. Overall study: There were consistently more beta-chain sequences detected than alpha-chain sequences. As counted in raw reads, each unique TCR and UMI combination appeared more than ten times on average.

Germline V CDR1 and CDR2: SGHDN, FVKESK. This CDR3 has 12 residues. The V end lost 6 bases, the J end lost 4 bases, and 9 bases lay between the germline ends. Time point given: sample taken at primary tumor resection. No cell sorting; template was whole RNA from tumor, lung tissue or PBMC. The chain is built from TRBV14 and TRBJ1-1; unclear D gene. Source: PBMCs, taken at surgery. The receptor was derived from a female donor with early-stage non-small cell lung cancer. The CDR3 DNA reads as TGTGCCAGCAGTCTGGGTAGCACTGAAGCTTTCTTT. Translation gives CASSLGSTEAFF. Drawing the rest from reference TRBV14 and TRBJ1-1, the complete variable domain is EAGVTQFPSHSVIEKGQTVTLRCDPISGHDNLYWYRRVMGKEIKFLLHFVKESKQDESGMPNNRFLAERTGGTYSTLKVQPAELEDSGVYFCASSLGSTEAFFGQGTRLTVV.